This T cell receptor (beta chain) was retrieved from a study of T cell responses to AZD1222 COVID-19 vaccine listed by TCRdb under 2021. The study in broad terms: A total of 230 to 250 trial participants underwent TCR sequencing, of whom some 210 received two doses of AZD1222 and about 26 received two doses of the MenACWY control vaccine. Trial participants were enrolled into age subgroups of 18-55, 56-69 and 70-plus years, which contained around 150, 28 and 57 TCR-sequenced participants, respectively. Broad study findings and their caveats: Conclusions about previously exposed vaccinees were limited because only a handful of AZD1222 recipients were SARS-CoV-2 seropositive at baseline. Participants were mostly white British and included more females than males, and it was suggested by the authors that clonal diversity may have been underestimated. The whole spike protein was spanned by vaccine-associated CD4 TCRs, and dominant responses were seen in regions 160-218 and 743-854. Nearly half of unique spike-specific TCRs reportedly recognized epitopes outside regions mutated in the B.1.351 and B.1.1.7 variants. Because no day 14 peak-response samples were available, repertoires were characterized only after the peak T cell response. The 56-69-year group was small, and its depth increase did not reach significance, likely because of low power. After two AZD1222 doses, spike-specific TCR breadth and depth were significantly higher than at day 0 and than in MenACWY recipients.

Regarding this clone: The target of this receptor is not known. One base away there is no much larger clone; base qualities are not given.

The CDR3 regions of human TCRbeta chains were analyzed by immunosequencing. Under the source paper's analysis protocol: TCRs in the repertoires were compared against a reference library of SARS-CoV-2-specific TCRs that had been generated with the MIRA antigen-specificity platform. Breadth was defined as the fraction of unique TCRs that were SARS-CoV-2-associated, and depth was defined as the fraction of total T cells that were SARS-CoV-2-associated. Each spike-specific TCR was assigned to its reactive spike region and to a CD4 or CD8 class using the MIRA data. Log10-transformed breadth and depth values were compared by one-way ANOVA with Sidak's multiple comparisons tests. Held by TCRdb, this immuneACCESS table contains in-frame sequences only and omits some clones. Under half of the omission traces to an unresolved V gene where checked; the cause of the rest is unknown. V, J and clone size derive from that table, while D and trimming were established from the DNA sequence. Present in this sample are approximately 150,000 clones, around 89% of which were seen just once. More than 4% of the sample is in the top ten clones.

This sample's time point label indicates: about 28 days (+/-7) after the second vaccine dose. AZD1222 recipients with second doses at about 4 weeks or about 12 weeks were pooled, because spike-specific TCR depth and breadth did not differ between schedules. Vaccinee samples came from UK trials COV001 and COV002, including a single-blind randomized controlled phase 2/3 trial of AZD1222 (ChAdOx1 nCoV-19) in healthy adults. Trial participant PBMC samples were collected at day 0 and day 28 after the second dose for TCRbeta chain sequencing. Inclusive of the bounding cysteine and phenylalanine, the CDR3 is 17 residues long. Solely the CDR3 DNA is kept, with 51 bases framed from the first base. Trimming accounts for 3 bases at V and 7 bases at J, while the number of junction bases matched to no gene is 11.

Sequences were derived from peripheral blood, sampled 28 days after the second AZD1222 dose. This sequence originates from an adult who received the AZD1222 COVID-19 vaccine. The V and J genes are TRBV5-3 and TRBJ1-6, with 9 central nucleotides matching TRBD1. TRBV5-3 is an ORF, and what it does is uncertain. The DNA is TGTGCCAGAAGCTGCCGGGGACAGGGCATTAAAAATTCACCCCTCCACTTT. Its translation reads: CARSCRGQGIKNSPLHF.